This entry concerns a single T cell receptor beta chain. Its antigen is not identified. The data were taken from a study of shared clonotypes between healthy human individuals. The method was immunoSEQ multiplex PCR; TCRdb's version includes in-frame clones alone and lacks a portion of them. The data hold around 350,000 clones, with over 70% observed a single time. Those who donated, Caucasian adults without exception, all lived in Nashville, Tennessee. The CD4+ fraction was divided into a CD45RA+ naive subset and a CD45RA-negative memory subset. Notes on the study in general: The study's rarefaction showed incomplete sorted-subset sequencing despite large depth. Four donors shared about 5% of their naive CD4 clonotypes.

V was shortened by 4 bases and J by 0 bases, with 6 bases between the two germline ends. The CDR3 loop spans 12 amino acids. CDR1 is GTSNPN and CDR2 is SVGIG in the germline V gene (reference sequence). This sequence originates from a man younger than 40 in good health. Material for sequencing was memory CD4+ T cells sorted from blood. Specified subset: CD45RA-negative fraction. The chain carries TRBV30 and TRBJ1-1; D is ambiguous. CDR3 sequence (DNA): TGTGCCTGGAAGGTCGTGAACACTGAAGCTTTCTTT. This translates into CAWKVVNTEAFF.